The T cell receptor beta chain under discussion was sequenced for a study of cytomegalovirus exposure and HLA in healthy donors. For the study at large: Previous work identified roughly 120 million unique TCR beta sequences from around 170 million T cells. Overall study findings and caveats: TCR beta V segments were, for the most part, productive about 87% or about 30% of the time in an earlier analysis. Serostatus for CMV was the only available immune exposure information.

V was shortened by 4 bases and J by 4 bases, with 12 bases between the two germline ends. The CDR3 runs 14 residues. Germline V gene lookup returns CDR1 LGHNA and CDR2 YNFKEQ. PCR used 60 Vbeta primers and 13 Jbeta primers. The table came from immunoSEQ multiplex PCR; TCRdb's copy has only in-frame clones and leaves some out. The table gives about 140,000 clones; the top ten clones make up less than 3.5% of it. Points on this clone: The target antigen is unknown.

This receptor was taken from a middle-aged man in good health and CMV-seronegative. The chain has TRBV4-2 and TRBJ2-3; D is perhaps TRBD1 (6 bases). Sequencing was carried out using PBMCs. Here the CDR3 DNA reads TGTGCCAGCAGCCGGAGTCACAGGGCAGATACGCAGTATTTT. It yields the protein CASSRSHRADTQYF.